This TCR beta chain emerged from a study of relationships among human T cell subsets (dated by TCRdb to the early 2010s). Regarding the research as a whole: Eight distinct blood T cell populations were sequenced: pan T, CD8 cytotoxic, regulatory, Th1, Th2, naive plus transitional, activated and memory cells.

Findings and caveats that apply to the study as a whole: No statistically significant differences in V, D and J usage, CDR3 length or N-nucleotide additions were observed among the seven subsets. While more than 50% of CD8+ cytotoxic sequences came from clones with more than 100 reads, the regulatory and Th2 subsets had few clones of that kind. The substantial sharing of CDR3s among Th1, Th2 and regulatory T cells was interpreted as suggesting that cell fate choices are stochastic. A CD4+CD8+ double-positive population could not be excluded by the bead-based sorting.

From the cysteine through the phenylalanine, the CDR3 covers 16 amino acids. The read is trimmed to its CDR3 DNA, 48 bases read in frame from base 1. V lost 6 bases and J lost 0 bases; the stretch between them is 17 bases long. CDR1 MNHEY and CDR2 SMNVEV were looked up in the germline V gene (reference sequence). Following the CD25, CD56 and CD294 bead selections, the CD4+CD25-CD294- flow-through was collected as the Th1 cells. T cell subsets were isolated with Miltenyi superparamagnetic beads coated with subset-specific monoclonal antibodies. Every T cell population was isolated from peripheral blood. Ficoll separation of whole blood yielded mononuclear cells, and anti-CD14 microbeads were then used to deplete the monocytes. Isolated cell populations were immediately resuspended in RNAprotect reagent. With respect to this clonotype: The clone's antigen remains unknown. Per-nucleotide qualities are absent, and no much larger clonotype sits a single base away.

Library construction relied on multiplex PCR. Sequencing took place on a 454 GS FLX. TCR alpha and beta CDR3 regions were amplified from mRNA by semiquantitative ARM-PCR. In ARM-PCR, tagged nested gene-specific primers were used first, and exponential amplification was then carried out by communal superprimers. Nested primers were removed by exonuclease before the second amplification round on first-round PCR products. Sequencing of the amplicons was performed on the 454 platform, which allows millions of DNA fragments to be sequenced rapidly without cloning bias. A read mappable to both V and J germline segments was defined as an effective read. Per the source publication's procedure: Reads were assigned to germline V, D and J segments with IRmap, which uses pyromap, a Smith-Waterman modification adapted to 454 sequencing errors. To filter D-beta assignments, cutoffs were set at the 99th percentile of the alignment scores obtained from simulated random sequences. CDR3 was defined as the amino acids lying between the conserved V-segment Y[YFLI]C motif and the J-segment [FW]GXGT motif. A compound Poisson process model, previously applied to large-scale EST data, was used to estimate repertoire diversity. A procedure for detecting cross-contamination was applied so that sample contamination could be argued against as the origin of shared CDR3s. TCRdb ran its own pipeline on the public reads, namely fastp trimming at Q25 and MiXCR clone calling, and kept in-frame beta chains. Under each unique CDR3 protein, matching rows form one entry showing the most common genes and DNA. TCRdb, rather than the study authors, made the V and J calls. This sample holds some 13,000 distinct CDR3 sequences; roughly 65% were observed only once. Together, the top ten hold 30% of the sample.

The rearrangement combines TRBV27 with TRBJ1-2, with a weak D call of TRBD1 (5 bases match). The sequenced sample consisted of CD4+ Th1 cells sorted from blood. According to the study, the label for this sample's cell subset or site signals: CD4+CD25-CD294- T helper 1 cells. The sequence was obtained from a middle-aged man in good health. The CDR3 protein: CASRPNLGGANYGYTF. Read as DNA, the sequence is TGTGCCAGCAGACCCAACTTGGGGGGAGCTAACTATGGCTACACCTTC.